This is a list of T cell receptor beta chains from one sample in a study of T cell changes during pregnancy in multiple sclerosis. Profiling relied on immunoSEQ multiplex PCR, and the TCRdb table lists in-frame clones only, not all of them. The sample carries about 24,000 clones, 70% to 90% recorded once. The sample consisted of CD4+ T cells from peripheral blood mononuclear cells, taken in the second trimester of pregnancy. All receptors come from a female donor in good health, enrolled as a control in a pregnancy study. The CDR3 runs from the conserved cysteine through the conserved F or W. A D gene is named only where the DNA matches it firmly. Where a row states a size, it is once, few, many or the class of an expanded clone; other rows omit it.

>15|.|.|TRBV28|TRBJ1-1
TGTGCCAGCAGCTCGGCGGGGGGCATGAACACTGAAGCTTTCTTT
CASSSAGGMNTEAFF
>15|TRBD2|.|TRBV6-4|TRBJ2-3
TGTGCCAGCAGTGCCAGCGGGGCCGCCGGGAATACGCAGTATTTT
CASSASGAAGNTQYF
>16|TRBD1|.|TRBV2|TRBJ1-6
TGTGCCAGCAGTCAGGGGGCGAGCTCCTATAATTCACCCCTCCACTTT
CASSQGASSYNSPLHF
>13|.|.|TRBV10-3|TRBJ2-1
TGTGCCATCAGCCGGGACTCTGACAATGAGCAGTTCTTC
CAISRDSDNEQFF
>16|TRBD2|.|TRBV18|TRBJ2-1
TGTGCCAGCTCATTCGGTAGCGGGGGTCCCTACAATGAGCAGTTCTTC
CASSFGSGGPYNEQFF
>13|.|.|TRBV7-9|TRBJ1-5
TGTGCCAGCAGCTTATTGCAGGATCAGCCCCAGCATTTT
CASSLLQDQPQHF
>14|TRBD1|.|TRBV9|TRBJ2-1
TGTGCCAGCAGCGACCGACAGGGTCACAATGAGCAGTTCTTC
CASSDRQGHNEQFF
>14|TRBD1|once|TRBV18|TRBJ1-1
TGTGCCAGCTCACCACTAGGGGGCGCGTTTGAAGCTTTCTTT
CASSPLGGAFEAFF
>15|TRBD1|.|TRBV4-1|TRBJ1-3
TGCGCCAGCAGTAAACAGGGGAAAACTGGAAACACCATATATTTT
CASSKQGKTGNTIYF
>13|TRBD1|.|TRBV30|TRBJ1-1
TGTGCCTGGAGTAGGGACAGGGGAGAGGAAGCTTTCTTT
CAWSRDRGEEAFF
>15|.|.|TRBV19|TRBJ2-2
TGTGCCAGTAGTGAGGCCCCACTGAGGGCCGGGGAGCTGTTTTTT
CASSEAPLRAGELFF
>13|.|.|TRBV15|TRBJ1-4
TGTGCCACCAGCAGAGATTCAGGGGAAAAACTGTTTTTT
CATSRDSGEKLFF
>14|TRBD2|once|TRBV25-1|TRBJ2-7
TGTGCCAGCAGTGAGGGGACTATTACCTACGAGCAGTACTTC
CASSEGTITYEQYF
>15|TRBD1|.|TRBV10-3|TRBJ1-2
TGTGCCGTGACCGTCGGACAGGCGGCTAACTATGGCTACACCTTC
CAVTVGQAANYGYTF
>18|.|few|TRBV5-1|TRBJ1-4
TGCGCCAGCAGCCCGAAAAATCCGGGGTCGATTTTTCATGAAAAACTGTTTTTT
CASSPKNPGSIFHEKLFF
>12|TRBD1|.|TRBV27|TRBJ1-1
TGTGCCAGTCGACCCTACAGGGGTGAAGCTTTCTTT
CASRPYRGEAFF
>16|TRBD1|.|TRBV2|TRBJ1-3
TGTGCCAGCAGTGTTGGACAGGTGGTAACTGGAAACACCATATATTTT
CASSVGQVVTGNTIYF
>17|TRBD2|once|TRBV10-2|TRBJ2-1
TGCGCCAGCAGTGAGTCGATTGGACTAGCGGGAAACAATGAGCAGTTCTTC
CASSESIGLAGNNEQFF
>16|TRBD2|medium-sized|TRBV19|TRBJ2-3
TGTGCCAAAGCTACGGCGGGGGTCCATGGCACAGATACGCAGTATTTT
CAKATAGVHGTDTQYF
>12|.|.|TRBV10-3|TRBJ2-5
TGTGCCATCAGTGAGAGGCGGGAGACCCAGTACTTC
CAISERRETQYF
>14|.|.|TRBV5-5|TRBJ2-5
TGTGCCAGCAGCTTGGCGGGGGTCGGCGAGACCCAGTACTTC
CASSLAGVGETQYF
>13|.|.|TRBV11-3|TRBJ2-3
TGTGCCAGCAGCCGGGACTTCACGTCTACGCAGTATTTT
CASSRDFTSTQYF
>16|.|.|TRBV9|TRBJ2-2
TGTGCCAGCAGCGTAGCCCTGGGGGCGACCACCGGGGAGCTGTTTTTT
CASSVALGATTGELFF
>15|TRBD1|.|TRBV29-1|TRBJ1-4
TGCAGCGTTGGGCCTACAGGGGGCTTTAATGAAAAACTGTTTTTT
CSVGPTGGFNEKLFF
>12|.|.|TRBV6-5|TRBJ1-2
TGTGCCAGCAGTTCCTCAGGGAGGGGCTACACCTTC
CASSSSGRGYTF
>16|TRBD2|.|TRBV19|TRBJ2-1
TGTGCCAGTAGTATGCTGGCGGGAGGGGGATACAATGAGCAGTTCTTC
CASSMLAGGGYNEQFF
>13|.|.|TRBV29-1|TRBJ2-5
TGCAGCGGGGGAGGGGGGGGTCGTGAGACCCAGTACTTC
CSGGGGGRETQYF
>16|.|.|TRBV10-2|TRBJ2-1
TGCGCCAGCTCCCCCCTACGGGCCGCCGGAGCGGGTGAGCAGTTCTTC
CASSPLRAAGAGEQFF
>15|.|.|TRBV5-1|TRBJ2-3
TGCGCCAGCAGCTTGGAGGCTAGTTCCACAGATACGCAGTATTTT
CASSLEASSTDTQYF
>15|TRBD2|.|TRBV11-2|TRBJ2-7
TGTGCCAGCAGTCCCGGGACTAGCGGGATGTACGAGCAGTACTTC
CASSPGTSGMYEQYF
>13|.|.|TRBV18|TRBJ1-4
TGTGCCAGCTCACAAACTCCGGGTGAAAAACTGTTTTTT
CASSQTPGEKLFF
>15|.|.|TRBV11-2|TRBJ2-3
TGTGCCAGCAGCTTAGATTGGGCGAACACAGATACGCAGTATTTT
CASSLDWANTDTQYF
>16|TRBD2|.|TRBV7-2|TRBJ2-7
TGTGCCAGCAGCACCTCGGCCAGCGGGAGGATCTACGAGCAGTACTTC
CASSTSASGRIYEQYF
>17|TRBD1|.|TRBV7-2|TRBJ2-3
TGTGCCAGCAGCTTAGTGGCGGGACAGGTGGGGGCAGATACGCAGTATTTT
CASSLVAGQVGADTQYF
>13|.|.|TRBV29-1|TRBJ2-7
TGCAGCGTTGAATCGGCCAGCGCCTACGAGCAGTACTTC
CSVESASAYEQYF
>15|.|.|TRBV7-9|TRBJ2-1
TGTGCCAGCAGGATACAGAACCGATCCTACAATGAGCAGTTCTTC
CASRIQNRSYNEQFF
>17|TRBD2|.|TRBV5-4|TRBJ2-1
TGTGCCAGCAGCTTGGGGGGGGGAGCGGGAGGTTACAATGAGCAGTTCTTC
CASSLGGGAGGYNEQFF
>20|.|few|TRBV4-1|TRBJ2-2
.
CASSQLSVLRDRENTGELFF
>14|.|.|TRBV27|TRBJ1-6
TGTGCCAGCAGTTTTGAACAGGGAAGGGGGCCCCTCCACTTT
CASSFEQGRGPLHF
>13|TRBD2|.|TRBV2|TRBJ2-7
TGTGCCAGCAGCCGAACGGGGGGCTACGAGCAGTACTTC
CASSRTGGYEQYF
>15|TRBD2|.|TRBV6-5|TRBJ2-5
TGTGCCAGCAGCCCACTAGCGGGGATACAAGAGACCCAGTACTTC
CASSPLAGIQETQYF
>15|.|.|TRBV5-1|TRBJ2-6
TGCGCCAGCAGCCTTCAGGGGTTAGGGGCCAACGTCCTGACTTTC
CASSLQGLGANVLTF